These 16 T cell receptor beta chains share one sample of origin, sequenced in a study of lymphopenia after photon versus proton radiotherapy. Generated by immunoSEQ multiplex PCR, the TCRdb table keeps only in-frame clones and is missing some. The table records roughly 22,000 clones, over 80% of them present only once. This specimen consisted of peripheral blood, obtained from a patient treated with proton-based radiotherapy. The receptor source for this set is a woman aged 70-85 years with pancreatic cancer.

J is TRBJ1-5 and V is TRBV18, with 7 bases that match TRBD1. There are 14 residues in the CDR3. Germline V lookup: CDR1 KGHSH, CDR2 LQKENI. Trimming removed 4 bases from V and 6 bases from J; junction bases left unmatched: 6. In DNA, the CDR3 is TGTGCCAGCTCACTTGACAGGGAGGGTCAGCCCCAGCATTTT. Amino acid sequence: CASSLDREGQPQHF.

V is TRBV5-3 and J is TRBJ2-7, with 7 nucleotides matching TRBD1. TRBV5-3 carries the ORF label, with uncertain function. CDR3 length equals 14 residues. The V and J ends lost 4 bases and 0 bases, in that order; junction bases with no gene match: 4. The CDR3 DNA reads TGTGCCAGAAGCCGGACAGGTTACTCCTACGAGCAGTACTTC. It is translated as CARSRTGYSYEQYF.

The chain has TRBV30 and TRBJ2-5, with 7 bases lining up with TRBD2. Per germline, CDR1 GTSNPN and CDR2 SVGIG (reference sequence). The CDR3 is made up of 14 amino acids. Germline trimming cut 5 bases from V and 5 bases from J; bases unmatched to any gene: 11. The CDR3, as DNA: TGTGCCTGGGGCCCGGGAGGCGGGTTGGAGACCCAGTACTTC. As protein: CAWGPGGGLETQYF. The variable domain in full, completed from reference TRBV30 and TRBJ2-5, reads SQTIHQWPATLVQPVGSPLSLECTVEGTSNPNLYWYRQAAGRGLQLLFYSVGIGQISSEVPQNLSASRPQDRQFILSSKKLLLSDSGFYLCAWGPGGGLETQYFGPGTRLLVL.

The chain employs TRBV23-1 and TRBJ1-5, with D possibly being TRBD1 (5 bases). TRBV23-1 is an ORF for which the function is uncertain. The CDR3 covers 18 residues. Trimming removed 2 bases from V and 0 bases from J, with 17 bases in between. This CDR3 reads CASSQAGRATYSNQPQHF. The CDR3 DNA reads as TGCGCCAGCAGTCAAGCAGGGCGGGCCACCTATAGCAATCAGCCCCAGCATTTT.

This rearrangement joins TRBV7-3 to TRBJ2-5, with 11 nucleotides matching TRBD2. This CDR3 has 17 amino acids. V lost 4 bases, J lost 5 bases, and 12 bases stayed unmatched. Germline CDR1 and CDR2: SGHTA and FQGTGA. DNA for the CDR3: TGTGCCAGCAGCTCCCCGATTCGACTAGCGGGACACGAGACCCAGTACTTC. Encoded protein: CASSSPIRLAGHETQYF.

The genes are TRBV6-6 and TRBJ2-6, with 7 bases identical to TRBD1. This CDR3 spans 15 amino acids. CDR1 and CDR2 (germline): MNHNY, SVGAGI (reference sequence). Trimming removed 7 bases from V and 0 bases from J; junction bases left unmatched: 3. The CDR3: CASNRGGSGANVLTF. Written as DNA, the CDR3 is TGTGCCAGCAACAGGGGCGGCTCTGGGGCCAACGTCCTGACTTTC.

This chain connects TRBV19 to TRBJ2-3; D remains ambiguous. V dropped 7 bases and J dropped 0 bases, with 11 bases sitting between them. CDR3 length: 14 residues. CDR1 is LNHDA, CDR2 SQIVND, per germline (reference sequence). In DNA form, the CDR3 reads TGTGCCAGTAACCATGCAGTAAGCACAGATACGCAGTATTTT. Translated: CASNHAVSTDTQYF.

This clone was seen a handful of times. V usage is TRBV6-5 and J usage is TRBJ2-1; TRBD2 aligns across 7 bases. The CDR3 contains 15 residues. Germline CDR1 MNHEY, CDR2 SVGAGI. The junction had 9 bases not matched to a gene; V was cut back by 0 bases and J by 10 bases. CDR3 in amino acids: CASSYSGTTQWEQFF. The CDR3 DNA follows: TGTGCCAGCAGTTACTCCGGGACTACCCAATGGGAGCAGTTCTTC.

The genes are TRBV9 and TRBJ2-7; tentatively, D is TRBD1 (5 bases). Germline CDR1 is SGDLS and CDR2 is YYNGEE. V shed 0 bases and J shed 2 bases, with 12 bases lying between them. The CDR3 is made up of 15 amino acids. CDR3 nucleotide sequence: TGTGCCAGCAGCGTAGCAGACAGTAACCCCTACGAGCAGTACTTC. This encodes CASSVADSNPYEQYF.

The chain recombines TRBV25-1 with TRBJ1-6, with D uncertain. This CDR3 spans 16 amino acids. V shed 0 bases and J shed 6 bases, with 12 bases lying between them. Germline assignment: CDR1 MGHDK and CDR2 SYGVNS. The DNA of the CDR3 is TGTGCCAGCAGTGAATACGCCGGGGTAGTTAATTCACCCCTCCACTTT. The encoded protein is CASSEYAGVVNSPLHF.

This clone was counted a single time. The chain joins TRBV9 to TRBJ2-3; D is perhaps TRBD2 (5 bases). The length of the CDR3 is 13 residues. The germline V and J ends were trimmed by 10 bases and 5 bases, with 17 bases remaining between them. Germline CDR1 SGDLS, CDR2 YYNGEE. As DNA, the CDR3 is TGTGCCTCCTCCCGGGGAAGTGGAGATACGCAGTATTTT. Translating it yields CASSRGSGDTQYF.

This clone was seen a single time. The chain is built from TRBV7-2 and TRBJ2-5, with D tentatively TRBD2 (6 bases). The CDR3 spans 16 residues. V lost 5 bases and J lost 5, with 21 bases in between. Germline V CDR1 and CDR2: SGHTA, FQGNSA. This CDR3 reads CASSPLEAWGRETQYF. The CDR3 DNA reads TGTGCCAGCAGCCCCTTAGAGGCCTGGGGGAGGGAGACCCAGTACTTC.

V usage is TRBV2 and J usage is TRBJ2-4, with TRBD1 matching 9 bases. Germline V gives CDR1 SNHLY, CDR2 FYNNEI. The CDR3 runs to 16 residues. With 5 bases clipped from V and 0 bases from J, the junction kept 5 bases outside the gene matches. CDR3 coding DNA: TGTGCCAGCAGTATGGACAGGGGCATAGCCAAAAACATTCAGTACTTC. This gives the protein CASSMDRGIAKNIQYF.

V is TRBV19 and J is TRBJ2-1; a possible D gene is TRBD2 (5 bases). V lost 6 bases and J lost 8, with 26 bases in between. The CDR3 sequence is 17 residues long. Germline V CDR1 and CDR2: LNHDA, SQIVND (reference sequence). CDR3 amino acids: CASRPILGSSYLDEQFF. The CDR3 nucleotides are TGTGCCAGTAGGCCCATTCTGGGGAGTTCGTATCTCGATGAGCAGTTCTTC.

V and J are TRBV12-2 and TRBJ2-1; the D call in the table, TRBD2, was not verified against the DNA. TRBV12-2 is a known pseudogene. The CDR3 is 14 amino acids. The CDR3 DNA is TGTGCAAGTCGTAAGGGGACTCCCTACAATGAGCAGTTCTTC. Encoded protein: CASRKGTPYNEQFF.

The chain couples TRBV9 to TRBJ2-5; 11 bases align to TRBD2. This CDR3 is 13 amino acids long. Germline CDR1 is SGDLS and CDR2 is YYNGEE. V lost 0 bases, J lost 10 bases, and 2 bases stayed unmatched. The CDR3 spells CASSVDSGRGQYF. CDR3 in DNA: TGTGCCAGCAGCGTAGATAGCGGGAGGGGCCAGTACTTC.